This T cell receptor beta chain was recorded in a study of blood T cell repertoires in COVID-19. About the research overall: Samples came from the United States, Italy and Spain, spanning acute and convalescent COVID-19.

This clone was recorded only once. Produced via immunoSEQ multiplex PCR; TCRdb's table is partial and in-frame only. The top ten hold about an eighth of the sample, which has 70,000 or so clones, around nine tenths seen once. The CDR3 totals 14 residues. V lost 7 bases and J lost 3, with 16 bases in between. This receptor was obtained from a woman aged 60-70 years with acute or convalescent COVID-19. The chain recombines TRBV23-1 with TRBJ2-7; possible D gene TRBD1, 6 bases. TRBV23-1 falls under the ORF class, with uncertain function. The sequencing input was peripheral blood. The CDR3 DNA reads TGCGCCAGCACTGCTGAGGACAGCCTCTACGAGCAGTACTTC. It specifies CASTAEDSLYEQYF.